These 20 T cell receptor beta chains came from one sample sequenced in a study of blood T cell repertoires in COVID-19. Clones were read by immunoSEQ multiplex PCR, and TCRdb kept only the in-frame ones, dropping some. The table has about 140,000 clones, around nine tenths seen once; the top ten hold more than 5%. Sequenced input: peripheral blood. The receptors here all came from a human donor in a cohort sampled during active COVID-19.

The chain combines TRBV3-1 (or the pseudogene TRBV3-2) with TRBJ2-2; no reliable D call. The CDR3 length is 12 residues. Germline-derived CDR1 and CDR2 are LGHDT and YNNKEL (reference sequence). V was pared by 4 bases and J by 7 bases, with 7 bases between. The DNA for the CDR3 is TGTGCCAGCAGCCGCGAGGTCGGGGAGCTGTTTTTT. Translated, it gives CASSREVGELFF.

The V and J genes are TRBV9 and TRBJ2-2, with D perhaps matching TRBD2 (5 bases). Germline V gene sequence: CDR1 SGDLS, CDR2 YYNGEE. This CDR3 is 13 amino acids long. Trimming left V 4 bases short and J 7 bases short, with 11 bases between. CDR3 amino acids: CASSSLGDGELFF. CDR3 nucleotide sequence: TGTGCCAGCAGCTCTCTCGGGGACGGGGAGCTGTTTTTT.

The chain employs TRBV30 and TRBJ1-2; tentatively, D is TRBD1 (6 bases). The CDR3 contains 15 residues. Germline V gene sequence: CDR1 GTSNPN, CDR2 SVGIG (reference sequence). The V gene lost 4 bases and the J gene lost 2 bases, with 17 bases spanning the gap. CDR3: CAWIQGRAENYGYTF. DNA of the CDR3: TGTGCCTGGATACAGGGCAGGGCAGAAAACTATGGCTACACCTTC.

The chain links TRBV3-1 (or the pseudogene TRBV3-2) to TRBJ1-5; D ambiguous. This CDR3 is 15 amino acids long. The germline V gene has CDR1 LGHDT and CDR2 YNNKEL (reference sequence). V lost 0 bases to trimming and J lost 4 bases, with 10 bases between them. The CDR3 bases are TGTGCCAGCAGCCAAGATCTGGGGAGGAATCAGCCCCAGCATTTT. The encoded protein is CASSQDLGRNQPQHF.

The rearrangement uses TRBV5-1 and TRBJ2-3; a weak D match, TRBD1 (6 bases). CDR3 size: 16 residues. Trimming pared 2 bases from V and 2 bases from J, leaving 15 bases between. Germline V gene sequence: CDR1 SGHRS, CDR2 YFSETQ. The CDR3 loop reads CASSFYVGGPTDTQYF. For the CDR3, the DNA is TGCGCCAGCAGCTTCTACGTAGGGGGTCCCACAGATACGCAGTATTTT.

The genes are TRBV19 and TRBJ1-5; D gene uncertain. The CDR3 is 12 residues long. V shed 7 bases and J shed 1 base, with 5 bases lying between them. Germline V gives CDR1 LNHDA, CDR2 SQIVND (reference sequence). The CDR3 region is CASNWSNQPQHF. CDR3 bases: TGTGCCAGTAACTGGAGCAATCAGCCCCAGCATTTT.

This chain uses TRBV10-1 with TRBJ2-5; 9 bases map to TRBD2. The CDR3 covers 16 residues. J was trimmed by 6 bases and V by 0 bases; bases with no gene match: 8. The V gene's germline CDR1 is WNHNN and CDR2 SYGVQD (reference sequence). CDR3 nucleotide sequence: TGCGCCAGCAGTGAGTCCCTGGCGGGGGGGCTGAAGACCCAGTACTTC. Its translation is CASSESLAGGLKTQYF.

This clone was seen a handful of times. The rearrangement uses TRBV5-4 and TRBJ2-1; possible D gene TRBD2, 6 bases. The CDR3 covers 16 residues. Deletions cut 4 bases from V and 0 bases from J, with 14 bases between. Germline CDR1 and CDR2: SGHNT and YYREEE (reference sequence). The CDR3 DNA follows: TGTGCCAGCAGCCACGGAGGGCCCAACTCCTACAATGAGCAGTTCTTC. As protein: CASSHGGPNSYNEQFF.

V and J are TRBV7-2 and TRBJ2-3; 7 bases align to TRBD1. The germline gives CDR1 SGHTA, CDR2 FQGNSA. V was pared by 3 bases and J by 5 bases, with 2 bases of the junction left unmatched. The CDR3 has 13 amino acids. This CDR3 is CASSFPGGDTQYF. The CDR3 DNA sequence: TGTGCCAGCAGCTTCCCAGGGGGAGATACGCAGTATTTT.

The chain is built from TRBV6-5 and TRBJ2-1, with D tentatively TRBD1 (5 bases). V was cut by 6 bases and J by 0 bases, with 12 bases left in between. The germline V gene encodes CDR1 MNHEY and CDR2 SVGAGI. This CDR3 spans 15 amino acids. The CDR3 DNA follows: TGTGCCAGCAGGGGGCGGTCGAGCTCCTACAATGAGCAGTTCTTC. Its protein product is CASRGRSSSYNEQFF.

This clone was detected only a few times. The chain couples TRBV2 to TRBJ2-7; no reliable D call. V was clipped by 7 bases and J by 4 bases, with 11 bases between them. Per germline, CDR1 SNHLY and CDR2 FYNNEI. This CDR3 spans 12 amino acids. CDR3 DNA: TGTGCCAGCATGTTGACTGATTACGAGCAGTACTTC. The encoded protein is CASMLTDYEQYF.

This clone was counted once. V gene TRBV30 combines with J gene TRBJ2-7; possibly TRBD1 for D (6 bases). Germline-derived CDR1 and CDR2 are GTSNPN and SVGIG (reference sequence). The CDR3 consists of 13 residues. V was pared by 1 base and J by 2 bases, with 9 bases between. The CDR3 DNA reads TGTGCCTGGAGTGCAGGGGCCGCCTACGAGCAGTACTTC. Protein product: CAWSAGAAYEQYF.

The CDR3 loop is CASSRDRDYEQYF. CDR3 nucleotides: TGTGCCAGCAGCCGAGACAGGGACTACGAGCAGTACTTC. The rearrangement uses TRBV6-5 and TRBJ2-7, with 7 bases fitting TRBD1. Germline assignment: CDR1 MNHEY and CDR2 SVGAGI. This CDR3 contains 13 residues. The trim removed 6 bases at V and 3 bases at J, leaving 5 bases unmatched.

The rearrangement joins TRBV29-1 to TRBJ2-3; 8 bases are a match to TRBD1. CDR3 length: 14 residues. V shed 4 bases and J 1 base; nucleotides not matched to a gene: 4. Germline assignment: CDR1 SQVTM and CDR2 ANQGSEA. This chain's CDR3 is CSVGQGRGTDTQYF. Here the CDR3 DNA reads TGCAGCGTTGGACAGGGGAGAGGCACAGATACGCAGTATTTT.

The rearrangement uses TRBV30 and TRBJ2-1; TRBD2 might be the D (5 bases). The length of the CDR3 is 13 residues. Trimming stripped 2 bases from V and 6 bases from J, with 11 bases between. Germline V gene data show CDR1 as GTSNPN and CDR2 as SVGIG (reference sequence). The CDR3 loop reads CAWSPGISNEQFF. CDR3 sequence (DNA): TGTGCCTGGAGTCCCGGGATCTCCAATGAGCAGTTCTTC.

V and J are TRBV3-1 (or the pseudogene TRBV3-2) and TRBJ2-6, with TRBD1 as a possible D gene (5 bases). Germline V gene lookup returns CDR1 LGHDT and CDR2 YNNKEL (reference sequence). The CDR3 has 15 amino acids. Trimming left V 5 bases short and J 2 bases short, with 10 bases between. CDR3 nucleotide sequence: TGTGCCAGCAGCAACCCAGGGACTGGGGCCAACGTCCTGACTTTC. This encodes CASSNPGTGANVLTF.

This chain connects TRBV7-3 to TRBJ2-7, with 7 positions matching TRBD2. Losses at the gene ends were 5 bases for V and 5 bases for J; bases not matched to a gene: 3. Germline CDR1 SGHTA, CDR2 FQGTGA. The CDR3 spans 12 residues. This CDR3 is CASSDGRDEQYF. CDR3 bases: TGTGCCAGCAGCGATGGGAGGGACGAGCAGTACTTC.

V and J are TRBV3-1 (or the pseudogene TRBV3-2) and TRBJ2-7, with TRBD2 matching 8 bases. The CDR3 sequence is 16 residues long. Per the germline V gene, CDR1 is LGHDT and CDR2 is YNNKEL (reference sequence). With V trimmed by 0 bases and J by 0 bases, 4 bases remained unmatched. CDR3 sequence: CASSQERGGLSYEQYF. The CDR3 DNA is TGTGCCAGCAGCCAAGAACGGGGGGGCCTCTCCTACGAGCAGTACTTC.

This chain connects TRBV18 to TRBJ2-7, with 7 bases that match TRBD2. The CDR3 loop spans 14 amino acids. After removal of 3 bases from V and 4 bases from J, the junction contained 6 bases not matched to a gene. Looked up from germline, CDR1 is KGHSH and CDR2 is LQKENI. As DNA, the CDR3 is TGTGCCAGCTCACCGGGCGGGAGTCGGTACGAGCAGTACTTC. Protein sequence: CASSPGGSRYEQYF.

The V gene is TRBV7-2, the J gene TRBJ2-5; 12 bases map to TRBD2. The CDR3 sequence is 15 residues long. J was trimmed by 10 bases and V by 5 bases; bases with no gene match: 11. From germline, CDR1 is SGHTA and CDR2 FQGNSA. In DNA, the CDR3 is TGTGCCAGCAGCCATGCTAGCGGGGGGGGTAGGGGCCAGTACTTC. Translating it yields CASSHASGGGRGQYF.